The T cell receptor (beta chain) described here comes from a study of blood T cell repertoires in COVID-19 (dated by TCRdb to between 2020 and 2021). General notes on the study: Samples covering the acute and convalescent phases of COVID-19 were provided by collaborators in the United States, Italy and Spain. The prospective study material was composed of cDNA or gDNA derived from T cells, B-cell-depleted T cells, or PBMCs. The dataset comprised deeply sampled blood TCRbeta repertoires from subjects exposed to, actively infected with, or recovered from COVID-19. A freely available public database, intended as a resource for researchers studying the immune response to SARS-CoV-2, is where the repertoires were released. Samples came from the ongoing ImmuneRACE study (first 160 participants) plus 1,254 subjects from 6 global collaborators. The sample metadata nearly always contained a de-identified subject ID, COVID-19 status, age in years and sex. Where available, HLA class I and class II types were taken from metadata supplied by the sample provider and were not determined by assay-based typing.

In the prospective study, participants were roughly 18 to 89 years old, resided in approximately 22 geographic areas of the United States, and were enrolled through a virtual design. To assign participants to cohorts, the prospective study relied on clinical history that participants themselves reported in a screening survey and a study questionnaire. A participant counted as exposed if, within 2 weeks of entering the study, that participant had been in contact with someone who had a PCR-confirmed or clinician-diagnosed COVID-19 case. Each participant in the prospective study had whole blood, serum and a nasopharyngeal or oropharyngeal swab collected by mobile phlebotomists. Additional blood draws and questionnaires over an approximately two-month period could optionally be provided by prospective study participants. Prospective study blood samples were shipped either frozen or at room temperature before DNA extraction.

Results and caveats for the whole study, not just this receptor: The quantity of clinical and demographic metadata differed by source and by participant and was supplied without curation.

The immunoSEQ Assay, a bias-controlled multiplex PCR, was used to amplify TCRbeta CDR3 regions from genomic DNA. Per the original workflow: Within the assay, amplification of reference gene primers was used to estimate how many nucleated cells each sample contained. Sequence reads were collapsed and filtered to measure the absolute abundance of every unique TCRbeta CDR3 rearrangement. For each sample, productive Simpson clonality was calculated as the square root of Simpson's diversity index over productive rearrangements. TCRdb limited this immuneACCESS table to in-frame rearrangements with V and J called. A share of clones is missing; checked studies link under half to unresolved V genes, and the rest is unexplained. Clone size and V and J calls were adopted from that table, with D and trimming inferred from the DNA. Present in this sample are 320,000 or so clones, approximately 81% of which were seen just once. Together, the top ten hold over 1.5% of the sample.

CDR1 is given as ENHRY and CDR2 as SYGVKD, both from the germline V gene. Deletion took 0 bases off V and 1 base off J, with a span of 7 bases between the germline ends. The CDR3 sequence holds 16 residues, the cysteine and phenylalanine included. Just CDR3 DNA is preserved here, 48 bases in frame from base 1. Regarding this clone: Its antigen remains unidentified. No base-level quality is on record; no much larger clone is a single base apart.

This receptor chain uses TRBV10-3 and TRBJ2-6, with the D segment identity uncertain. The TCR comes from a woman in her twenties or thirties who had been exposed to COVID-19. The specimen was PBMCs or T cells enriched from blood (not recorded which). The CDR3 region reads CAISESWSSGANVLTF. The nucleotides read TGTGCCATCAGTGAGTCTTGGAGTTCTGGGGCCAACGTCCTGACTTTC.